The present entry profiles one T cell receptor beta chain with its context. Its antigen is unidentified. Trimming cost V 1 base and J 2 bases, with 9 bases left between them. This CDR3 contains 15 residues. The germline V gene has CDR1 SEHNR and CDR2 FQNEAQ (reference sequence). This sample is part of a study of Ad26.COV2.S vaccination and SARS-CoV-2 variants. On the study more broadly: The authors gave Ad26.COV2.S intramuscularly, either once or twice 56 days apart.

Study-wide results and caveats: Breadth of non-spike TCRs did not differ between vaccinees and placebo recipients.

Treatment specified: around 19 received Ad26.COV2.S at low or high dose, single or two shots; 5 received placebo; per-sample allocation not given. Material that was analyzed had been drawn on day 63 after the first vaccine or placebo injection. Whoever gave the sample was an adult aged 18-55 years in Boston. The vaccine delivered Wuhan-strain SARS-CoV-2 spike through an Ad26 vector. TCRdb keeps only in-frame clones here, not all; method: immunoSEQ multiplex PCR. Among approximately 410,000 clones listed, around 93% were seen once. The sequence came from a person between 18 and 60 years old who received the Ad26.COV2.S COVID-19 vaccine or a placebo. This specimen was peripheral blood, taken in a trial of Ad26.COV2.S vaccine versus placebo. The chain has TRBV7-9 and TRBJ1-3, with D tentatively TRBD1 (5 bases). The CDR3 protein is CASSLGGMTGNTIYF. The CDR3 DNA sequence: TGTGCCAGCAGCTTAGGGGGGATGACTGGAAACACCATATATTTT.